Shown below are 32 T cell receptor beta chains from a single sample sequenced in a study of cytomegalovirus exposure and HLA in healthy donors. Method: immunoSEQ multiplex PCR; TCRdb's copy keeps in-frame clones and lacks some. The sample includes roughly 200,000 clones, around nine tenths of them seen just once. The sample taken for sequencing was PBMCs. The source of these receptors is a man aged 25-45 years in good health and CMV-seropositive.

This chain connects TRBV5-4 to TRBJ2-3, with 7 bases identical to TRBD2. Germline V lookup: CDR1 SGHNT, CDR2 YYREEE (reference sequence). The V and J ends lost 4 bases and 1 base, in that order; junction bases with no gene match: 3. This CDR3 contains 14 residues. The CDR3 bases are TGTGCCAGCAGCGGAACTAGCGGCACAGATACGCAGTATTTT. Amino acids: CASSGTSGTDTQYF.

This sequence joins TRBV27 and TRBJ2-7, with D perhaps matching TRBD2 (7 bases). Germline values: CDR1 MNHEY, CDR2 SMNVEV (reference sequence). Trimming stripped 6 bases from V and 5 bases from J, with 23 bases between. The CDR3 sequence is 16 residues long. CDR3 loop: CASSPAGARYGNEQYF. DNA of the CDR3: TGTGCCAGCAGCCCCGCGGGGGCGAGATATGGCAACGAGCAGTACTTC.

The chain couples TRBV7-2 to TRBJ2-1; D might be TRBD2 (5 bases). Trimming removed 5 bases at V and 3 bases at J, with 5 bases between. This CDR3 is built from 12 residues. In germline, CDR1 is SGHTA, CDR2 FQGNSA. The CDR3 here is CASSRDYNEQFF. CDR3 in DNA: TGTGCCAGCAGCCGGGACTACAATGAGCAGTTCTTC.

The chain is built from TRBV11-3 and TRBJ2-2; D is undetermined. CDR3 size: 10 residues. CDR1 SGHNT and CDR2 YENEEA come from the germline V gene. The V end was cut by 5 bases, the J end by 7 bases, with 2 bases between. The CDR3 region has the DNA TGTGCCAGCAGCAACGGGGAGCTGTTTTTT. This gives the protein CASSNGELFF.

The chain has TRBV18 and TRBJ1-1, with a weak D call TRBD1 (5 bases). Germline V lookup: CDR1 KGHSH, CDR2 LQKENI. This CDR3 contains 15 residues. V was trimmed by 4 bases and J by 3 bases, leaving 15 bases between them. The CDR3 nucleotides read TGTGCCAGCTCACGAGTTGGGCAGGGATACACTGAAGCTTTCTTT. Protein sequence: CASSRVGQGYTEAFF.

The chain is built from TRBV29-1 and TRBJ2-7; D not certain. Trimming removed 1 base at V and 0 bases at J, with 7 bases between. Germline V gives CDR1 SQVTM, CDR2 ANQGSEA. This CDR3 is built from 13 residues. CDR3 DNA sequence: TGCAGCGTTGAAGGTGGGGACTCCTACGAGCAGTACTTC. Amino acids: CSVEGGDSYEQYF.

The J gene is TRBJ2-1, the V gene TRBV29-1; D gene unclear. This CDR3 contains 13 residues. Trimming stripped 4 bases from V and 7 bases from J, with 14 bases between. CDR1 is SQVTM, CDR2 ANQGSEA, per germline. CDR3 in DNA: TGCAGCGTTGTGGTTAGGGTTGAGAATGAGCAGTTCTTC. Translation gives CSVVVRVENEQFF.

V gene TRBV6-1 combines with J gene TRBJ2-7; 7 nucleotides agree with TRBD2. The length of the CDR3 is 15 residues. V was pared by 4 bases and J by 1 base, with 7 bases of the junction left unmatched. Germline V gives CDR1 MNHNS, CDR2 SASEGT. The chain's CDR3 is CASSVDGAGSYEQYF. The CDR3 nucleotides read TGTGCCAGCAGTGTGGACGGAGCGGGATCCTACGAGCAGTACTTC.

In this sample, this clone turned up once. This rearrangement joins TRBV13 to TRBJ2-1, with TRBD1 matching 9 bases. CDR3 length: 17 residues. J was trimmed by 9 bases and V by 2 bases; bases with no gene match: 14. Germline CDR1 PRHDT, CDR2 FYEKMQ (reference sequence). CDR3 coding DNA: TGTGCCAGCAGCTTAAGGGTGCCGGGACAGGGCTACGGTGAGCAGTTCTTC. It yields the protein CASSLRVPGQGYGEQFF.

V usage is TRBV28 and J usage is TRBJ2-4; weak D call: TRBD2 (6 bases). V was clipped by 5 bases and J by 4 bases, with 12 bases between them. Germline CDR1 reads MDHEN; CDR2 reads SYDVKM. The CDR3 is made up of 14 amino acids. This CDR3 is CASSTRRGKNIQYF. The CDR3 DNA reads TGTGCCAGCAGTACCCGACGGGGGAAAAACATTCAGTACTTC.

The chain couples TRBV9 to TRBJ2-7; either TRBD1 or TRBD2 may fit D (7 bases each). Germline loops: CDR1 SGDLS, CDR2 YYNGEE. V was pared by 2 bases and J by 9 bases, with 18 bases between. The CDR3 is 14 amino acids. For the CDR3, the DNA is TGTGCCAGCAGCGTGGGGGGGACAGACCCGGGGCAGTACTTC. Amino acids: CASSVGGTDPGQYF. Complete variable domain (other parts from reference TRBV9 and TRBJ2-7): DSGVTQTPKHLITATGQRVTLRCSPRSGDLSVYWYQQSLDQGLQFLIQYYNGEERAKGNILERFSAQQFPDLHSELNLSSLELGDSALYFCASSVGGTDPGQYFGPGTRLTVT.

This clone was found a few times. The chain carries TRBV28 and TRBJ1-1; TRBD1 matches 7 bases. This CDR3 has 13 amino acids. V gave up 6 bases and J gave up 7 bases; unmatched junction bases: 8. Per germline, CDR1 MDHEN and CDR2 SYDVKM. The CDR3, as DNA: TGTGCCAGCAGATACAGGGGAGGAGGTGAAGCTTTCTTT. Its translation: CASRYRGGGEAFF.

The CDR3 reads CASSYSRQGAAGYTF. Written as DNA, the CDR3 is TGTGCCAGCAGTTACTCTCGACAGGGGGCGGCTGGCTACACCTTC. J is TRBJ1-2 and V is TRBV6-5; 10 bases map to TRBD1. V dropped 0 bases and J dropped 7; count of bases not matched to a gene: 5. This CDR3 is built from 15 residues. CDR1 MNHEY and CDR2 SVGAGI come from the germline V gene.

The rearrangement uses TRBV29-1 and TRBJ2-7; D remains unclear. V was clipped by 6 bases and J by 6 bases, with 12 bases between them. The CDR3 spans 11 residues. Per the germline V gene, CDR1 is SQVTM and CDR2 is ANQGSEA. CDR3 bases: TGCAGCGTAGATCTTTCAGGCGAGCAGTACTTC. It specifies CSVDLSGEQYF.

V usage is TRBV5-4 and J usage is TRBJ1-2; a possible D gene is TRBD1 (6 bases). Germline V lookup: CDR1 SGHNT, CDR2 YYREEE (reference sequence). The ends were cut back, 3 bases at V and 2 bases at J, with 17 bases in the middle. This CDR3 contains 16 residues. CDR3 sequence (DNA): TGTGCCAGCAGCTCCACACGACAGGATCTCAACTATGGCTACACCTTC. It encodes CASSSTRQDLNYGYTF.

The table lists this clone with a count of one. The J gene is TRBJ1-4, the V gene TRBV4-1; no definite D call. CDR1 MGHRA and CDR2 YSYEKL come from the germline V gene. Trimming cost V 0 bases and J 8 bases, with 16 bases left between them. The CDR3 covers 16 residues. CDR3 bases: TGCGCCAGCAGCCAAGAAGATTTGAGGGAAGAGGAAAAACTGTTTTTT. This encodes CASSQEDLREEEKLFF.

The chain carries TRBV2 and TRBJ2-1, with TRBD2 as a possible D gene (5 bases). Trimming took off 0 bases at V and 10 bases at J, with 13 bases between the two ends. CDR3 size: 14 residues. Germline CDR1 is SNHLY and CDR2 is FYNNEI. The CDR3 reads CASSEARGLGEQFF. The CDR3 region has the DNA TGTGCCAGCAGTGAAGCGCGAGGGTTGGGAGAGCAGTTCTTC.

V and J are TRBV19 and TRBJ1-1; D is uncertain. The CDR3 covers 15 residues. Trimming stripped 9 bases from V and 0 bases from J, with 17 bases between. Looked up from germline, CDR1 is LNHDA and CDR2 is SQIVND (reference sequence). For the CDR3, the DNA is TGTGCCAGGGAGACGCCGGGATACATGAACACTGAAGCTTTCTTT. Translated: CARETPGYMNTEAFF.

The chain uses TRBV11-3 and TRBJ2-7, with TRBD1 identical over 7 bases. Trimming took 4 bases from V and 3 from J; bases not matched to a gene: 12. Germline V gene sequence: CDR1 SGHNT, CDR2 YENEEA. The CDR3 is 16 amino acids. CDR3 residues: CASSSSLMGQNYEQYF. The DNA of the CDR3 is TGTGCCAGCAGCTCAAGTTTAATGGGACAGAACTACGAGCAGTACTTC.

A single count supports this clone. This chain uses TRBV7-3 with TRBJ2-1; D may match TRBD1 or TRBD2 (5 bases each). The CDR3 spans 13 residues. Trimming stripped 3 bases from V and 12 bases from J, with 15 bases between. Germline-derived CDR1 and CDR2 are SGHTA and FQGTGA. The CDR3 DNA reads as TGTGCCAGCAGCTTGGCCTCGGGGCACGGGCAGTTCTTC. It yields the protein CASSLASGHGQFF.

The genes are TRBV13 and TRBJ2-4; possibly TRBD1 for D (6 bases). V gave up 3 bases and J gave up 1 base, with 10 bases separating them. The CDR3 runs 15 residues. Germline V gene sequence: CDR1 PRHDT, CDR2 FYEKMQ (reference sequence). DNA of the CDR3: TGTGCCAGCAGCTTCATCAGGGGTGCCAAAAACATTCAGTACTTC. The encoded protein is CASSFIRGAKNIQYF.

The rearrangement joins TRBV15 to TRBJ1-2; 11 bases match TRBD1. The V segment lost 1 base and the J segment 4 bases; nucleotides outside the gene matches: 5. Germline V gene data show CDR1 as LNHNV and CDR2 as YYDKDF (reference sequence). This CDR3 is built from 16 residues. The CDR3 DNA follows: TGTGCCACCAGCAGAGCGTCGGGACAGGGGGGCTATGGCTACACCTTC. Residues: CATSRASGQGGYGYTF. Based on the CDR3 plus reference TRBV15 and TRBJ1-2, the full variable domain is DAMVIQNPRYQVTQFGKPVTLSCSQTLNHNVMYWYQQKSSQAPKLLFHYYDKDFNNEADTPDNFQSRRPNTSFCFLDIRSPGLGDTAMYLCATSRASGQGGYGYTFGSGTRLTVV.

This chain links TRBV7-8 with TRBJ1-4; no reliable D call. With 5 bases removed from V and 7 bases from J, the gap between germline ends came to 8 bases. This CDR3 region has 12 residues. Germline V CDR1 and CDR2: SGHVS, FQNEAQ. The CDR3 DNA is TGTGCCAGCAGCCTACCGGGTGAAAAACTGTTTTTT. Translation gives CASSLPGEKLFF.

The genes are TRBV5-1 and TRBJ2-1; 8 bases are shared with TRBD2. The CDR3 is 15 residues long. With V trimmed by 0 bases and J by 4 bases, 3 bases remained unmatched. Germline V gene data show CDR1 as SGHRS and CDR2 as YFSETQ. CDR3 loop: CASSLVGGDYNEQFF. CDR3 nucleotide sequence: TGCGCCAGCAGCTTGGTCGGGGGGGATTACAATGAGCAGTTCTTC.

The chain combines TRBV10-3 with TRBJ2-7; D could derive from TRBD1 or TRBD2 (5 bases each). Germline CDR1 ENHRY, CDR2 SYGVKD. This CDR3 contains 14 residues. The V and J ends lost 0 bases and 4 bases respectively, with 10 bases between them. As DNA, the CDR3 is TGTGCCATCAGTGAGTCATGGGACGGGTACGAGCAGTACTTC. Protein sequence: CAISESWDGYEQYF.

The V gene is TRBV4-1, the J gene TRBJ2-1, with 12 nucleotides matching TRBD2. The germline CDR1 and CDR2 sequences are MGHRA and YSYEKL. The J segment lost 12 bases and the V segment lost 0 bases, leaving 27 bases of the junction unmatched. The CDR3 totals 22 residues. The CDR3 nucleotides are TGCGCCAGCAGCCAAGAAGGCCTTCGGACTAGCGGGAACCCTCTACATGGGGGCGGGCAGTTCTTC. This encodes CASSQEGLRTSGNPLHGGGQFF.

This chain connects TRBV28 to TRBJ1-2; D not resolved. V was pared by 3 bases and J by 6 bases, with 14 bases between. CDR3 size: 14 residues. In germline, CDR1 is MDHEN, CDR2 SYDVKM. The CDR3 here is CASSFGVEVNGYTF. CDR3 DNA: TGTGCCAGCAGTTTTGGGGTGGAGGTCAATGGCTACACCTTC.

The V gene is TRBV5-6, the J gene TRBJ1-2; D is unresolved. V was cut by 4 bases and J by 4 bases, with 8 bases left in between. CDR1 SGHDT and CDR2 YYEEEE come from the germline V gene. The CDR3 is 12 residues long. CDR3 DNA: TGTGCCAGCAGCCAAGACTTCTATGGCTACACCTTC. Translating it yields CASSQDFYGYTF.

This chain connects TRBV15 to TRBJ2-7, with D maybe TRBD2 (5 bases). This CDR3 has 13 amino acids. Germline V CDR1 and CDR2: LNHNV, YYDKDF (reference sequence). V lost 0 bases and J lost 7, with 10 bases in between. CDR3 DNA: TGTGCCACCAGCAGAGATCAAAGAGGGGAGCAGTACTTC. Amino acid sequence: CATSRDQRGEQYF.

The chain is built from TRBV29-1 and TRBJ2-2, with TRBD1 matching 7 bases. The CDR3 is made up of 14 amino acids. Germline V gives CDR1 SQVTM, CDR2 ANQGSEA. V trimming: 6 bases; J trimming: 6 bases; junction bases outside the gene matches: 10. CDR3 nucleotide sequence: TGCAGCGTCAACCGGGACAGTGCGGCCGGGGAGCTGTTTTTT. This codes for CSVNRDSAAGELFF.

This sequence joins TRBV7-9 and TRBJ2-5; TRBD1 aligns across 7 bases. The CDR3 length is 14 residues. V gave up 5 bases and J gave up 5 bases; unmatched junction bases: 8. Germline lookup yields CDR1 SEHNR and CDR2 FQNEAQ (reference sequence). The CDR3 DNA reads TGTGCCAGCAGCACCGGACAGGCGTGGGAGACCCAGTACTTC. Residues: CASSTGQAWETQYF. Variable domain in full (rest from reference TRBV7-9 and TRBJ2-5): DTGVSQNPRHKITKRGQNVTFRCDPISEHNRLYWYRQTLGQGPEFLTYFQNEAQLEKSRLLSDRFSAERPKGSFSTLEIQRTEQGDSAMYLCASSTGQAWETQYFGPGTRLLVL.

The CDR3, as DNA: TGCACCAGCAGCTATCCCGGAGTCTGGGGGGCGGAATGCTATGGCTACACCTTC. It encodes CTSSYPGVWGAECYGYTF. This rearrangement joins TRBV1 to TRBJ1-2. TRBV1 is designated a pseudogene. The CDR3 runs 18 residues.